This T cell receptor beta chain stems from a study of PD-L1 blockade in urothelial cancer. Study context: Individuals in the cohort had been given 0 to 3 earlier chemotherapy regimens. Once treatment had started, blood was analyzed at 3 weeks (second dose) and again at 6 weeks.

The time point is: pretreatment peripheral blood. Metastatic or locally advanced urothelial carcinoma was present in the patients. The data were produced by immunoSEQ multiplex PCR, yet TCRdb's version contains in-frame clones alone and is incomplete. The sample includes 86,000 or so clones, roughly 84% of them seen just once. The CDR3 covers 17 residues. The germline CDR1 and CDR2 sequences are SGHNT and YYREEE (reference sequence). Trimming left V 4 bases short and J 0 bases short, with 19 bases between. The sequences come from PBMCs, collected around atezolizumab (anti-PD-L1) treatment. The TCR comes from a man in his 60s with urothelial cancer. This chain joins TRBV5-4 and TRBJ1-2; D is possibly TRBD1 (5 bases). CDR3 sequence: CASSRGGGDASNYGYTF. DNA for the CDR3: TGTGCCAGCAGCCGGGGGGGAGGAGACGCTTCTAACTATGGCTACACCTTC.